Below, 23 T cell receptor beta chains from the same sample are listed, as sequenced in a study of shared clonotypes between healthy human individuals. Measured with immunoSEQ multiplex PCR; TCRdb has only the in-frame clones, and not every one. The data hold around 1.4 million clones, with 98% to 99% observed a single time. Sequenced: naive CD4+ T cells sorted from blood. Subset: CD45RA+ positively selected. Receptors were obtained from a man aged 25 to 45 in good health.

V is TRBV5-1 and J is TRBJ1-1, with a possible D match to TRBD1 (6 bases). Germline-derived CDR1 and CDR2 are SGHRS and YFSETQ. The CDR3 consists of 15 residues. Trimming took off 0 bases at V and 6 bases at J, with 15 bases between the two ends. The CDR3 region has the DNA TGCGCCAGCAGCTTGGCCAGGGTACAGGGTGCTGAAGCTTTCTTT. Protein sequence: CASSLARVQGAEAFF.

This rearrangement joins TRBV6-6 to TRBJ2-5, with D possibly being TRBD2 (5 bases). This CDR3 spans 14 amino acids. V lost 0 bases and J lost 7, with 12 bases in between. In germline, CDR1 is MNHNY, CDR2 SVGAGI (reference sequence). CDR3 DNA sequence: TGTGCCAGCAGTTACTCGGGGAATGAGGGGACCCAGTACTTC. Its translation is CASSYSGNEGTQYF.

CDR3 in DNA: TGTGCCAGCAGCGACCCCGGACCGTTCTCTGGGGCCAACGTCCTGACTTTC. Protein sequence: CASSDPGPFSGANVLTF. The V call is TRBV7-9, the J call TRBJ2-6; no firm D call. Trimming removed 5 bases at V and 0 bases at J, with 14 bases between. CDR1 SEHNR and CDR2 FQNEAQ come from the germline V gene (reference sequence). This CDR3 contains 17 residues.

The chain recombines TRBV5-5 with TRBJ2-4, with 8 bases identical to TRBD1. J gave up 9 bases and V 4 bases, and 12 bases lay outside the gene matches. The germline CDR1 and CDR2 sequences are SGHKS and YYEKEE (reference sequence). The CDR3 runs 15 residues. The CDR3 DNA reads TGTGCCAGCAGCCCGCCGACAGGGGAGAGGAGCATTCAGTACTTC. This sequence encodes CASSPPTGERSIQYF.

The chain carries TRBV9 and TRBJ2-7, with D perhaps matching TRBD2 (6 bases). This CDR3 contains 14 residues. The germline gives CDR1 SGDLS, CDR2 YYNGEE. The V end was cut by 3 bases, the J end by 5 bases, with 15 bases between. In nucleotides, the CDR3 is TGTGCCAGCAGCGAGGCTCTAGCGACTAACGAGCAGTACTTC. Residues: CASSEALATNEQYF.

CDR3 coding DNA: TGTGCCAGCAGCTCAGGACTGCGTAACTATGGCTACACCTTC. Encoded protein: CASSSGLRNYGYTF. The chain recombines TRBV5-4 with TRBJ1-2; no firm D call. Germline V CDR1 and CDR2: SGHNT, YYREEE (reference sequence). This CDR3 contains 14 residues. Trimming removed 3 bases at V and 1 base at J, with 10 bases between.

The genes are TRBV7-8 and TRBJ2-7; 7 bases fit TRBD2. Germline values: CDR1 SGHVS, CDR2 FQNEAQ. The CDR3 is 21 amino acids. The V gene end was trimmed by 4 bases and the J gene end by 0 bases; junction bases not matched to a gene: 24. The DNA for the CDR3 is TGTGCCAGCAGCTCGAATGCCGTTTGGGGAGGGCCCTTCGTGAACTCCTACGAGCAGTACTTC. It encodes CASSSNAVWGGPFVNSYEQYF.

The CDR3 DNA is TGTGCCAGTAGTATCGCCAGGGGGCGTAATCAGCCCCAGCATTTT. As protein: CASSIARGRNQPQHF. The J gene is TRBJ1-5, the V gene TRBV19; 8 nucleotides line up with TRBD1. Germline CDR1 and CDR2: LNHDA and SQIVND (reference sequence). With V trimmed by 3 bases and J by 4 bases, 5 bases remained unmatched. The CDR3 has 15 amino acids. Full variable domain (rest looked up from reference TRBV19 and TRBJ1-5): DGGITQSPKYLFRKEGQNVTLSCEQNLNHDAMYWYRQDPGQGLRLIYYSQIVNDFQKGDIAEGYSVSREKKESFPLTVTSAQKNPTAFYLCASSIARGRNQPQHFGDGTRLSIL.

A word on this clone: The sample has other DNA sequences that encode this CDR3 too. This chain uses TRBV28 with TRBJ2-5; D is possibly TRBD2 (5 bases). The CDR3 spans 13 residues. V lost 2 bases, J lost 5 bases, and 9 bases lay in between. From germline, CDR1 is MDHEN and CDR2 SYDVKM. The CDR3 protein is CASSLGGPETQYF. The CDR3 DNA follows: TGTGCCAGCAGTTTAGGCGGGCCCGAGACCCAGTACTTC.

The chain uses TRBV9 and TRBJ1-1, with D possibly being TRBD1 (5 bases). Germline V gives CDR1 SGDLS, CDR2 YYNGEE. CDR3 length equals 14 residues. The V end was cut by 2 bases, the J end by 4 bases, with 12 bases between. The chain's CDR3 is CASSVQTAGTEAFF. In DNA form, the CDR3 reads TGTGCCAGCAGCGTCCAGACAGCCGGCACTGAAGCTTTCTTT.

The J gene is TRBJ2-7, the V gene TRBV27; D is possibly TRBD1 (6 bases). This CDR3 contains 14 residues. Germline assignment: CDR1 MNHEY and CDR2 SMNVEV (reference sequence). Between the trimmed V and J ends, which lost 9 bases and 2 bases, there was a span of 17 bases. The CDR3 sequence is CARGGADKPYEQYF. For the CDR3, the DNA is TGTGCCAGAGGGGGAGCGGACAAGCCCTACGAGCAGTACTTC.

This clone appeared a single time. The J gene is TRBJ1-1, the V gene TRBV2; TRBD1 is a possible D gene (5 bases). V shed 4 bases and J shed 5 bases, with 14 bases lying between them. Germline CDR1 and CDR2: SNHLY and FYNNEI. The CDR3 runs to 14 residues. The CDR3: CASSAREGLTEAFF. The CDR3 DNA reads TGTGCCAGCAGTGCCAGGGAAGGATTAACTGAAGCTTTCTTT.

This clone was counted once. The rearrangement joins TRBV7-9 to TRBJ1-2; perhaps TRBD1 as D (5 bases). Germline CDR1 and CDR2: SEHNR and FQNEAQ (reference sequence). Trimming shortened V by 5 bases and J by 2 bases, and 21 bases separated the two germline ends. This CDR3 is built from 17 residues. The CDR3 region is CASSPRGSGAPNYGYTF. The CDR3 DNA reads TGTGCCAGCAGCCCAAGAGGTAGCGGGGCCCCAAACTATGGCTACACCTTC.

The V gene is TRBV7-9, the J gene TRBJ2-7; D is ambiguous. Germline CDR1 SEHNR, CDR2 FQNEAQ (reference sequence). The CDR3 runs 14 residues. V dropped 5 bases and J dropped 0 bases, with 11 bases sitting between them. The CDR3 spells CASSLPISSYEQYF. The CDR3 DNA follows: TGTGCCAGCAGCCTACCCATTAGCTCCTACGAGCAGTACTTC.

V usage is TRBV5-1 and J usage is TRBJ2-7; D perhaps matches TRBD2 (6 bases). The ends were cut back, 1 base at V and 4 bases at J, with 15 bases in the middle. Looked up from germline, CDR1 is SGHRS and CDR2 is YFSETQ. The CDR3 extends over 15 amino acids. CDR3 DNA sequence: TGCGCCAGCAGCTTGCGGCCTGGGAGCGGGTACGAGCAGTACTTC. As protein: CASSLRPGSGYEQYF.

The V call is TRBV15, the J call TRBJ1-4; D unresolved. The CDR3 is 14 residues long. CDR1 and CDR2 from the germline V gene are LNHNV and YYDKDF (reference sequence). Trimming removed 0 bases at V and 8 bases at J, with 10 bases between. As DNA, the CDR3 is TGTGCCACCAGCAGAGAAAGCTTGCTGGAAAAACTGTTTTTT. Translating gives CATSRESLLEKLFF.

This chain links TRBV29-1 with TRBJ2-1; D possibly corresponds to TRBD2 (5 bases). Per germline, CDR1 SQVTM and CDR2 ANQGSEA. V dropped 3 bases and J dropped 1 base, with 16 bases sitting between them. The CDR3 consists of 16 residues. This CDR3 is CSVEGGFEDSYNEQFF. CDR3 DNA sequence: TGCAGCGTTGAGGGCGGGTTCGAAGATTCCTACAATGAGCAGTTCTTC.

J is TRBJ2-1 and V is TRBV14, with D possibly matching TRBD2 (5 bases). CDR3 length: 17 amino acids. Looked up from germline, CDR1 is SGHDN and CDR2 is FVKESK. With 4 bases removed from V and 3 bases from J, the gap between germline ends came to 19 bases. The CDR3 sequence: CASSLGRSLRHYNEQFF. The CDR3 coding sequence is TGTGCCAGCAGCCTAGGGAGAAGTTTGCGACACTACAATGAGCAGTTCTTC.

V usage is TRBV18 and J usage is TRBJ2-4, with a possible D match to TRBD1 (6 bases). CDR1 and CDR2 from the germline V gene are KGHSH and LQKENI. Trimming stripped 2 bases from V and 0 bases from J, with 14 bases between. The CDR3 is 17 amino acids. The CDR3 sequence is CASSPGGNGIAKNIQYF. The CDR3 DNA is TGTGCCAGCTCACCAGGGGGCAACGGGATAGCCAAAAACATTCAGTACTTC.

The chain combines TRBV7-2 with TRBJ2-1; D call uncertain. CDR3 length equals 18 residues. V shed 0 bases and J shed 0 bases, with 15 bases lying between them. Looked up from germline, CDR1 is SGHTA and CDR2 is FQGNSA. CDR3 region: CASSLAGGSSSSYNEQFF. Here the CDR3 DNA reads TGTGCCAGCAGCTTAGCAGGCGGCAGCAGCAGCTCCTACAATGAGCAGTTCTTC.

This chain connects TRBV5-1 to TRBJ1-1; D ambiguous. CDR1 and CDR2 (germline): SGHRS, YFSETQ. V was cut by 2 bases and J by 0 bases, with 14 bases left in between. This CDR3 has 16 residues. This chain's CDR3 is CASSLSLIDLNTEAFF. For the CDR3, the DNA is TGCGCCAGCAGCTTATCGCTGATCGATCTGAACACTGAAGCTTTCTTT.

The chain has TRBV19 and TRBJ2-1; 10 bases line up with TRBD2. The junction had 3 bases not matched to a gene; V was cut back by 4 bases and J by 0 bases. Germline CDR1 is LNHDA and CDR2 is SQIVND (reference sequence). The CDR3 has 16 residues. The CDR3 DNA is TGTGCCAGTAGTAGAACTAGCGGGGCCTCCTACAATGAGCAGTTCTTC. Translating it yields CASSRTSGASYNEQFF.

The chain has TRBV10-2 and TRBJ1-1, with D unresolved. Trimming took 6 bases from V and 0 from J, leaving 8 bases between them. CDR3 length: 13 residues. CDR1 WSHSY and CDR2 SAAADI come from the germline V gene. CDR3 residues: CASRTGLNTEAFF. The DNA for the CDR3 is TGCGCCAGCAGAACCGGGCTGAACACTGAAGCTTTCTTT.